The 14 T cell receptor beta chains below were found in one sample sequenced in a study of T cell clonality in common variable immunodeficiency. The assay was immunoSEQ multiplex PCR, and TCRdb's table has in-frame clones only and misses some. The sample presents tens of thousands of clones, none singletons. Sequenced: peripheral blood mononuclear cells. Receptors were obtained from a person between 18 and 75 years old in good health.

This clone was recorded many times. The read ends 3 residues shy of where the CDR3 ends; the end is completed using the germline J gene. The V call is TRBV19, the J call TRBJ1-2, with 9 nucleotides matching TRBD1. The germline CDR1 and CDR2 sequences are LNHDA and SQIVND (reference sequence). The CDR3 has 14 amino acids. CDR3: CASSTPGQGKGYTF. The part of the CDR3 DNA that was read is TGTGCCAGTAGTACGCCGGGACAGGGAAAAGGC.

In this sample, this clone turned up a few times. The read is 3 residues too short to cover the CDR3 end, so that end is filled in from the germline J gene. This chain connects TRBV10-2 to TRBJ2-1, with 15 positions matching TRBD2. CDR1 and CDR2 from the germline V gene are WSHSY and SAAADI. J gave up 8 bases and V 8 bases, and 4 bases lay outside the gene matches. The CDR3 is made up of 14 amino acids. This CDR3 reads CASRTSGRVDEQFF. The DNA read from the CDR3 is TGCGCCAGCCGGACTAGCGGGAGGGTCGATGAG.

Concerning this clone: The CDR3 end is not reached by the read, which stops 3 residues before it; the germline J gene fills it in. The chain recombines TRBV7-9 with TRBJ1-1, with a weak D call TRBD1 (5 bases). Trimming left V 1 base short and J 1 base short, with 10 bases between. This CDR3 spans 15 amino acids. The germline V gene has CDR1 SEHNR and CDR2 FQNEAQ (reference sequence). Incomplete CDR3 DNA: TGTGCCAGCAGCTTAGTTGGAAGGGGGAACACTGAA. It translates to CASSLVGRGNTE. The whole CDR3 region reads CASSLVGRGNTEAFF. Full variable domain (remainder filled in from reference TRBV7-9 and TRBJ1-1): DTGVSQNPRHKITKRGQNVTFRCDPISEHNRLYWYRQTLGQGPEFLTYFQNEAQLEKSRLLSDRFSAERPKGSFSTLEIQRTEQGDSAMYLCASSLVGRGNTEAFFGQGTRLTVV.

This clone was seen ten or more times. The read halts 3 residues ahead of the CDR3 end, with the missing end drawn from the germline J gene. The J gene is TRBJ2-1, the V gene TRBV6-2 or TRBV6-3; 8 bases align to TRBD2. The germline V gene encodes CDR1 MNHEY and CDR2 SVGEGT. This CDR3 contains 14 residues. The J segment lost 5 bases and the V segment lost 6 bases, leaving 6 bases of the junction unmatched. CDR3: CASRRLAPNNEQFF. Incomplete CDR3 DNA: TGTGCCAGCAGGCGACTAGCGCCGAACAATGAG.

This clone was recorded many times. Read coverage stops 3 residues before the CDR3 terminus; the germline J gene supplies the remainder. The chain couples TRBV19 to TRBJ2-3; the match to TRBD1 covers 9 bases. Germline values: CDR1 LNHDA, CDR2 SQIVND (reference sequence). The CDR3 is 15 amino acids. Trimming at V came to 3 bases and at J to 1 base, leaving 2 bases not matched to a gene. The CDR3: CASSMNRGRTDTQYF. CDR3 bases read: TGTGCCAGTAGTATGAACAGGGGGCGCACAGATACG.

This clone was found many times. The missing CDR3 end, 3 residues past where the read stops, is filled in from the germline J gene. This chain uses TRBV6-2 or TRBV6-3 with TRBJ2-7; no definite D call. The germline gives CDR1 MNHEY, CDR2 SVGEGT. This CDR3 is 12 amino acids long. With 2 bases removed from V and 3 bases from J, the gap between germline ends came to 5 bases. This CDR3 reads CASSYQGYEQYF. The part of the CDR3 DNA that was read is TGTGCCAGCAGTTACCAAGGCTACGAG.

This clone showed up just a few times. Read data end 3 residues before the CDR3 end; the end is taken from the germline J gene. J is TRBJ2-3 and V is TRBV20-1; 11 nucleotides line up with TRBD2. V lost 6 bases, J lost 7 bases, and 18 bases stayed unmatched. CDR3 length equals 17 residues. The germline V gene has CDR1 DFQATT and CDR2 SNEGSKA (reference sequence). The CDR3 sequence: CSARLAGTSGILNTQYF. CDR3 DNA (partial): TGCAGTGCCCGACTAGCGGGGACCTCGGGGATTTTGAATACG.

As concerns this clone: One end of the junction fails to match germline, which may point to a read error. The missing CDR3 end, 3 residues past where the read stops, is filled in from the germline J gene. The chain employs TRBV7-7 and TRBJ2-3; 10 nucleotides agree with TRBD2. This CDR3 contains 15 residues. Germline V gives CDR1 SSHAT, CDR2 FNYEAQ (reference sequence). CDR3 amino acids: CASSLAGGPTDTQYF. The sequenced part of the CDR3 DNA is TGTGCTAGCAGCTTAGCGGGGGGTCCCACAGATACG.

With regard to this clone: Read sequence stops 3 residues before the CDR3 end, and the germline J gene provides the missing end. This rearrangement joins TRBV6-1 to TRBJ1-2, with TRBD1 matching over 8 bases. The CDR3 covers 16 residues. Germline assignment: CDR1 MNHNS and CDR2 SASEGT. CDR3 sequence reads: CASSEARDRTTYDYTF. The sequenced part of the CDR3 DNA is TGTGCCAGCAGTGAAGCGCGGGACAGGACCACCTACGAC.

CDR3 sequence reads: CASSPLGDLYEQYF. CDR3 DNA (partial): TGCGCCAGCAGCCCACTCGGGGATCTCTACGAG. J is TRBJ2-7 and V is TRBV5-1; D possibly corresponds to TRBD2 (5 bases). Read sequence stops 3 residues before the CDR3 end, and the germline J gene provides the missing end. The CDR3 totals 14 residues. CDR1 is SGHRS, CDR2 YFSETQ, per germline. The germline V and J ends were trimmed by 4 bases and 3 bases, with 14 bases remaining between them.

This clone was seen many times. Read data end 3 residues before the CDR3 end; the end is taken from the germline J gene. The chain combines TRBV30 with TRBJ1-2; TRBD1 might be the D (6 bases). Germline CDR1 reads GTSNPN; CDR2 reads SVGIG (reference sequence). There are 11 residues in the CDR3. The sequenced part of the CDR3 DNA is TGTGCCTGGAGTCCAGGGGACGGC. It specifies CAWSPGDG. In full, the CDR3 is CAWSPGDGYTF.

This clone has ten or more counts. Read sequence stops 3 residues before the CDR3 end, and the germline J gene provides the missing end. V usage is TRBV4-1 and J usage is TRBJ2-1, with D unclear. V lost 3 bases and J 9 bases, leaving 6 bases between the germline ends. Per the germline V gene, CDR1 is MGHRA and CDR2 is YSYEKL. The CDR3 contains 11 residues. Partial CDR3 DNA: TGCGCCAGCAGCCAGGCTGTTGAG. This encodes CASSQAVE. The whole CDR3 region reads CASSQAVEQFF.

This clone was counted ten times or more. With the read ending 3 residues before the CDR3 end, the germline J gene is used to fill in that end. Other DNA sequences in this specimen translate into the identical CDR3. V is TRBV5-5 and J is TRBJ1-4; unclear D gene. V lost 5 bases and J lost 4, with 15 bases in between. The CDR3 sequence is 15 residues long. Germline V CDR1 and CDR2: SGHKS, YYEKEE (reference sequence). The CDR3 spells CASSYTDLVNEKLFF. The sequenced CDR3 bases are TGTGCCAGCAGTTATACTGATTTAGTTAATGAAAAA.

Details on this clone: The sequence runs out 3 residues before the end of the CDR3; the remainder is reconstructed from the germline J gene. The chain uses TRBV19 and TRBJ2-2, with 10 bases aligning to TRBD1. Germline CDR1 is LNHDA and CDR2 is SQIVND (reference sequence). This CDR3 region has 13 residues. The CDR3 loop is CGAGQGIPGELFF. The DNA read from the CDR3 is TGTGGAGCGGGACAGGGGATCCCCGGGGAG.